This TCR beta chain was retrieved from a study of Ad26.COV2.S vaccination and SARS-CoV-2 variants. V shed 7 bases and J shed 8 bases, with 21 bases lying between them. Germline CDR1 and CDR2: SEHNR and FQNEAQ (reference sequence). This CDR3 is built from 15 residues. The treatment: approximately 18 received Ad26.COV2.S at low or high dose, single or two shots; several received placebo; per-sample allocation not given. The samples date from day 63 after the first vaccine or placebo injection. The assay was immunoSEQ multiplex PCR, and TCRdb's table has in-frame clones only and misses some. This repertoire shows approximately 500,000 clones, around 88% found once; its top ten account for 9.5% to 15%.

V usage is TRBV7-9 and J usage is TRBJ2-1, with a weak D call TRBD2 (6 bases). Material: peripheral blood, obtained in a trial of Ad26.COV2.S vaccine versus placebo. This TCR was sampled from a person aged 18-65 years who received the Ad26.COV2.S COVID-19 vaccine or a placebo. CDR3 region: CASKEGGQRVDEQFF. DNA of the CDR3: TGTGCCAGCAAGGAGGGCGGACAAAGGGTCGATGAGCAGTTCTTC.